This T cell receptor (beta chain) originates from a study of cytomegalovirus exposure and HLA in healthy donors. Trimming at V came to 2 bases and at J to 9 bases, leaving 7 bases not matched to a gene. CDR3 length equals 14 residues. Germline V gene data show CDR1 as SGHTA and CDR2 as FQGTGA. Whole-study findings and limits: Later analysis revealed greater clonal expansion in HLA-associated TCR beta chains than in equally common others.

Use of 60 Vbeta and 13 Jbeta primers characterized the PCR. The assay was immunoSEQ multiplex PCR, and TCRdb's table has in-frame clones only and misses some. In the table there are around 190,000 clones, 65% to 90% of which are singletons. Note on this clone: The antigen is unknown.

The TCR comes from a woman between 25 and 40 years old in good health and CMV-seronegative. The genes are TRBV7-3 and TRBJ2-1, with 7 bases that match TRBD2. Source material: PBMCs. CDR3 sequence (DNA): TGTGCCAGCAGCTTACTGAGCAGGGAGGGTGAGCAGTTCTTC. Translation: CASSLLSREGEQFF. Together with reference TRBV7-3 and TRBJ2-1, the CDR3 gives the full variable domain: GAGVSQTPSNKVTEKGKYVELRCDPISGHTALYWYRQSLGQGPEFLIYFQGTGAADDSGLPNDRFFAVRPEGSVSTLKIQRTERGDSAVYLCASSLLSREGEQFFGPGTRLTVL.